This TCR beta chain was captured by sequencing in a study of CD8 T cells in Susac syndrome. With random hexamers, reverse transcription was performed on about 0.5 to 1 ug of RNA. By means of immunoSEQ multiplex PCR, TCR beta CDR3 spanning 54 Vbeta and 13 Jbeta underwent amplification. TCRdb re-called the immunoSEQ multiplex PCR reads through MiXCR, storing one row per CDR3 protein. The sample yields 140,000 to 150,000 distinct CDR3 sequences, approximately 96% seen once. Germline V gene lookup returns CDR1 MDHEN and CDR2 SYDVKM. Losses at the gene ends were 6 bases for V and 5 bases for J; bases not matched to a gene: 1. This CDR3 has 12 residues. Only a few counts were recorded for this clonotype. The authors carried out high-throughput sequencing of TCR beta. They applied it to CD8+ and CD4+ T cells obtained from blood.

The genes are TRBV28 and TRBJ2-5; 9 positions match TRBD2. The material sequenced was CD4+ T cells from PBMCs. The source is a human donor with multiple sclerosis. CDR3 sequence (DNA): TGTGCCAGCAGAGGACTAGCGGAGACCCAGTACTTC. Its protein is CASRGLAETQYF.